This T cell receptor (beta chain) is from a study of graft-versus-host responses after intestinal transplantation. CDR1 is SEHNR, CDR2 FQNEAQ, per germline (reference sequence). J was trimmed by 4 bases and V by 1 base; bases with no gene match: 11. The CDR3 length is 17 residues. Sequencing was performed with immunoSEQ multiplex PCR; in TCRdb, only in-frame clones are kept and a portion is missing. The sample holds approximately 75,000 clones, roughly 94% seen once. Worth noting for this clone: What it binds is unknown.

Regarding the study as a whole: With peak circulating GvH clone levels came an association with early post-transplant HvG declines. Elevated graft-versus-host to host-versus-graft clonal ratios in allografts were recorded for patients with graft-donor T cell macrochimerism.

The sequence derives from a human donor who received an intestinal transplant. This specimen was unstimulated CD8+ T cells sorted from spleen or lymph node cells, taken before intestinal transplant. The V gene is TRBV7-9, the J gene TRBJ2-7; 9 nucleotides match TRBD2. The CDR3 sequence: CASSLDLREGRIYEQYF. In DNA form, the CDR3 reads TGTGCCAGCAGCTTAGATCTGCGGGAGGGCCGAATTTACGAGCAGTACTTC.